The 6 T cell receptor beta chains below were found in one sample sequenced in a study of metastatic and nonmetastatic thyroid tumors. TCRdb reanalyzed the PCR reads via MiXCR. The sample lists approximately 31,000 clones, under 25% occurring once. Treatment of any kind had been given to no patient before thyroid surgery. The material sequenced was blood. The receptors originated from a female donor with papillary thyroid cancer or a benign thyroid nodule (not recorded which). Some clones in this sample may be carry-over from other donors' samples.

This chain connects TRBV9 to TRBJ1-2; D ambiguous. Germline lookup yields CDR1 SGDLS and CDR2 YYNGEE. Between the trimmed V and J ends, which lost 1 base and 4 bases, there was a span of 14 bases. The CDR3 contains 15 residues. The CDR3 sequence: CASSVRADLSYGYTF. CDR3 DNA: TGTGCCAGCAGCGTAAGGGCAGACCTAAGCTATGGCTACACCTTC.

This clone was observed a handful of times. The chain links TRBV27 to TRBJ2-3; no definite D call. There are 13 residues in the CDR3. The V gene lost 5 bases and the J gene lost 0 bases, with 6 bases spanning the gap. Germline V CDR1 and CDR2: MNHEY, SMNVEV (reference sequence). CDR3 nucleotides: TGTGCCAGCAGTCCAGCTAGCACAGATACGCAGTATTTT. Translation gives CASSPASTDTQYF.

A note on this clone: The same CDR3 can be traced to other DNA sequences in this sample. The chain joins TRBV4-3 to TRBJ1-5; TRBD1 matches 9 bases. The ends lost 4 bases at V and 9 bases at J; junction bases unmatched: 10. The CDR3 length is 15 residues. The germline CDR1 and CDR2 sequences are LGHNA and YSLEER. The CDR3: CASSPHDRGSAPQHF. The CDR3 nucleotides read TGCGCCAGCAGCCCACATGACAGGGGGTCTGCGCCCCAGCATTTT.

The V call is TRBV6-6, the J call TRBJ2-7, with D perhaps TRBD1 (6 bases). Germline values: CDR1 MNHNY, CDR2 SVGAGI (reference sequence). V lost 0 bases, J lost 6 bases, and 15 bases lay in between. The CDR3 totals 15 residues. This CDR3 reads CASSYSDRLQGEQYF. The CDR3 DNA reads as TGTGCCAGCAGTTACTCTGACAGGCTTCAAGGCGAGCAGTACTTC.

This sequence joins TRBV6-5 and TRBJ2-2; 15 bases line up with TRBD2. The CDR3 has 18 residues. Unmatched junction bases numbered 9, after V lost 6 bases and J lost 4 bases. Germline CDR1 and CDR2: MNHEY and SVGAGI. The CDR3 sequence: CASSQPGLAGGITGELFF. As DNA, the CDR3 is TGTGCCAGCAGCCAGCCGGGACTAGCGGGGGGAATCACCGGGGAGCTGTTTTTT.

Many counts were recorded for this clone. The J gene is TRBJ1-5, the V gene TRBV4-1; 7 bases agree with TRBD1. CDR1 is MGHRA, CDR2 YSYEKL, per germline. The CDR3 is 18 residues long. V trimming: 0 bases; J trimming: 1 base; junction bases outside the gene matches: 9. The CDR3 here is CASSQEATGEGSNQPQHF. DNA of the CDR3: TGCGCCAGCAGCCAAGAAGCAACAGGGGAAGGGAGCAATCAGCCCCAGCATTTT.